The 4 T cell receptor beta chains below come from one sample, sequenced in a study of PD-L1 blockade in urothelial cancer. Time point specified: pretreatment peripheral blood. The method was immunoSEQ multiplex PCR; TCRdb's version includes in-frame clones alone and lacks a portion of them. The table shows around 100,000 clones, with about nine tenths occurring only once. The sequencing used PBMCs, collected around atezolizumab (anti-PD-L1) treatment. These receptors were taken from a man in his sixties with urothelial cancer.

The CDR3 DNA is TGCGCCAGCAGCTTCTCAGGGCGCTCTGGAAACACCATATATTTT. It codes for CASSFSGRSGNTIYF. The rearrangement uses TRBV5-1 and TRBJ1-3; maybe TRBD1 (5 bases). Per germline, CDR1 SGHRS and CDR2 YFSETQ. CDR3 length: 15 residues. V lost 2 bases, J lost 0 bases, and 9 bases lay in between.

The chain has TRBV5-1 and TRBJ2-6; 7 positions match TRBD1. The CDR3 has 18 amino acids. Germline CDR1 SGHRS, CDR2 YFSETQ. Trimming took 0 bases from V and 0 from J; bases not matched to a gene: 6. The CDR3 loop is CASSLGQGGVSGANVLTF. The CDR3 DNA is TGCGCCAGCAGCTTGGGACAGGGCGGTGTCTCTGGGGCCAACGTCCTGACTTTC.

This sequence joins TRBV2 and TRBJ2-1; 10 bases fit TRBD2. V gave up 7 bases and J gave up 7 bases; unmatched junction bases: 7. The length of the CDR3 is 14 residues. Per germline, CDR1 SNHLY and CDR2 FYNNEI. CDR3 in DNA: TGTGCCAGCAATGAGCTAGCGGGGGTGAATGAGCAGTTCTTC. This encodes CASNELAGVNEQFF.

The chain is built from TRBV7-9 and TRBJ2-7; D is ambiguous. CDR1 is SEHNR, CDR2 FQNEAQ, per germline (reference sequence). The CDR3 totals 14 residues. V was pared by 2 bases and J by 0 bases, with 8 bases between. This CDR3 reads CASSLSGSSYEQYF. As DNA, the CDR3 is TGTGCCAGCAGCTTATCAGGCAGCTCCTACGAGCAGTACTTC.